These 4 T cell receptor beta chains were sequenced from one sample in a study of T-cell reconstitution after alpha-beta-depleted transplantation in children. It was with unique molecular identifiers that the TCRbeta library was prepared. TCRdb re-called the PCR reads with MiXCR, one entry per CDR3 protein. The table has approximately 200,000 distinct CDR3 sequences, 13% to 15% seen once. The input for sequencing was PBMCs from the stem cell graft donor, taken from the stem cell graft. The source is a human donor who donated a stem cell graft to a child with acute lymphoblastic leukemia.

This clonotype was observed at least ten times. The V and J genes are TRBV20-1 and TRBJ2-1; unclear D gene. The CDR3 contains 14 residues. Germline assignment: CDR1 DFQATT and CDR2 SNEGSKA (reference sequence). The V end lost 1 base, the J end lost 4 bases, and 11 bases lay between the germline ends. CDR3: CSARGPTSYNEQFF. The CDR3 DNA is TGCAGTGCTAGAGGACCCACATCTTACAATGAGCAGTTCTTC.

The CDR3 region is CASQNGKGLSGEQYF. CDR3 DNA: TGTGCCAGCCAAAACGGGAAGGGATTATCCGGCGAGCAGTACTTC. The genes are TRBV7-9 and TRBJ2-7; maybe TRBD2 (5 bases). Germline-derived CDR1 and CDR2 are SEHNR and FQNEAQ (reference sequence). V gave up 8 bases and J gave up 6 bases, with 23 bases separating them. The CDR3 has 15 amino acids. The variable domain in full, with the rest retrieved from reference TRBV7-9 and TRBJ2-7, is DTGVSQNPRHKITKRGQNVTFRCDPISEHNRLYWYRQTLGQGPEFLTYFQNEAQLEKSRLLSDRFSAERPKGSFSTLEIQRTEQGDSAMYLCASQNGKGLSGEQYFGPGTRLTVT.

In this sample, this clonotype turned up many times. V usage is TRBV3-1 and J usage is TRBJ2-7; D might be TRBD1 (6 bases). Per the germline V gene, CDR1 is LGHDT and CDR2 is YNNKEL (reference sequence). The V gene lost 2 bases and the J gene lost 0 bases, with 11 bases spanning the gap. The CDR3 spans 15 residues. The CDR3 DNA follows: TGTGCCAGCAGCCAAAGAGGGGACAACTCCTACGAGCAGTACTTC. Translating it yields CASSQRGDNSYEQYF.

This clonotype was found many times. V gene TRBV5-5 combines with J gene TRBJ2-5, with 10 bases identical to TRBD2. The trim removed 2 bases at V and 4 bases at J, leaving 8 bases unmatched. CDR1 is SGHKS, CDR2 YYEKEE, per germline (reference sequence). The CDR3 is 16 amino acids. The CDR3, as DNA: TGTGCCAGCAGCTTCTTAGCGGGAGGTCGGGGAGAGACCCAGTACTTC. This codes for CASSFLAGGRGETQYF. The full variable domain, rest sourced from reference TRBV5-5 and TRBJ2-5, is DAGVTQSPTHLIKTRGQQVTLRCSPISGHKSVSWYQQVLGQGPQFIFQYYEKEERGRGNFPDRFSARQFPNYSSELNVNALLLGDSALYLCASSFLAGGRGETQYFGPGTRLLVL.